The rows below give T cell receptor beta chains drawn from one sample of a study of vaccination and CD4 T cells after COVID-19. These receptors have no known antigen. TCRdb reanalysed the PCR reads using MiXCR and keeps one entry per CDR3 protein. The sample carries more than 10,000 distinct CDR3 sequences, 41% recorded once. The material was CD4+ T cells from blood, cultured in vitro, obtained after SARS-CoV-2 vaccination. The receptors come from a human donor who had recovered from COVID-19. The CDR3 runs from the conserved cysteine through the conserved F or W. The D gene is left open where the match is weak. Expanded clones get a size class; other rows say once, few or many, or leave the size out.

>TRBV6-1|TRBD1|few|TRBJ1-1
TGTGCCGGCCGACGAACAGGGGTCACTGAAGCTTTCTTT
CAGRRTGVTEAFF
>TRBV30|TRBD1|few|TRBJ1-1
TGTGCCTGGAGTGTACAGGGGCAGCCGAACACTGAAGCTTTCTTT
CAWSVQGQPNTEAFF
>TRBV29-1|NA|NA|TRBJ1-1
TGCAGCGTTGAACAGGGGCCCGTGAGCACTGAAGCTTTCTTT
CSVEQGPVSTEAFF
>TRBV19|NA|few|TRBJ1-5
TGTGCCAGTAGCAGGGCCCAACCGAGAGGGACCCAGCATTTT
CASSRAQPRGTQHF
>TRBV30|NA|NA|TRBJ2-5
TGTGCCTGGAGCGAGCCGGGCCCATTGGGGACCCAGTACTTC
CAWSEPGPLGTQYF
>TRBV10-3|NA|NA|TRBJ2-5
TGTGCCATCAGTGGGGGTCTAGGGGATGGAGAGACCCAGTACTTC
CAISGGLGDGETQYF
>TRBV2|NA|NA|TRBJ2-7
TGTGCCAGCAGTGCTCAGAATTACGAGCAGTACTTC
CASSAQNYEQYF
>TRBV5-6|TRBD1|once|TRBJ1-2
TGTGCCAGCAGCTTGGGACAGGGGGCATTTCGCGGCTACACCTTC
CASSLGQGAFRGYTF
>TRBV2|NA|few|TRBJ1-1
TGTGCCAGCAGGATGGCGACAGGACAAATGAACACTGAAGCTTTCTTT
CASRMATGQMNTEAFF
>TRBV24-1|TRBD1|NA|TRBJ2-7
TGTGCCACCAAACCGGACAGGCATCCCTACGAGCAGTACTTC
CATKPDRHPYEQYF
>TRBV7-8|TRBD1|few|TRBJ1-5
TGTGCCAGCAGCATCACAGGGGATGGTGGTCAGCCCCAGCATTTT
CASSITGDGGQPQHF
>TRBV15|NA|NA|TRBJ1-2
TGTGCCACCAGCAGAGATTACAACCAGGGCCCGAACTATGGCTACACCTTC
CATSRDYNQGPNYGYTF
>TRBV7-2|TRBD2|NA|TRBJ2-7
TGTGCCAGCAGCTTAAGTAGCGGGAGTATACACGAGCAGTACTTC
CASSLSSGSIHEQYF
>TRBV5-8|NA|NA|TRBJ2-7
TGTGCCAGCAGCCGGGGACGCCCCTACGAGCAGTACTTC
CASSRGRPYEQYF
>TRBV18|TRBD1|NA|TRBJ1-1
TGTGCCAGCTCACCGTTACCCGGGACAGCCTCCCGCCCGCGAGGTGCTTTCTTT
CASSPLPGTASRPRGAFF
>TRBV20-1|NA|few|TRBJ1-2
TGCAGTGCGACCGAAGGACGGAACTATGGCTACACCTTC
CSATEGRNYGYTF
>TRBV7-2|NA|NA|TRBJ2-6
TGTGCCAGCCTCCGCCGGCGGGGGCCTGGGGCCAACGTCCTGACTTTC
CASLRRRGPGANVLTF
>TRBV7-3|TRBD2|NA|TRBJ2-1
TGTGCCAGCAGCTTAACCCGGGACTATCCTCAGTTCTTC
CASSLTRDYPQFF
>TRBV24-1|NA|few|TRBJ1-2
TGTGCCACCAGATCTACAGCGAAAGATGGCTACACCTTC
CATRSTAKDGYTF
>TRBV7-8|TRBD1|NA|TRBJ2-7
TGTGCCAGCAGCTTAGCGATAGACAGGGGGCTGTACGAGCAGTACTTC
CASSLAIDRGLYEQYF